The following is a T cell receptor beta chain sequence with its context. Its antigen is not known. PCR used 60 Vbeta primers and 13 Jbeta primers. The assay was immunoSEQ multiplex PCR, and TCRdb's table has in-frame clones only and misses some. The profile shows 90,000 to 120,000 clones, approximately 80% of them singletons. Trimming shortened V by 4 bases and J by 4 bases, and 14 bases separated the two germline ends. The CDR3 contains 14 residues. This entry belongs to a study of cytomegalovirus exposure and HLA in healthy donors. The study sampled nominally healthy donors, though unrecorded immune exposures were likely. Findings and caveats of the study: Most of the CMV-associated TCR beta chains (in a later analysis) appeared to be HLA-restricted.

Material for sequencing was PBMCs. The rearrangement joins TRBV5-3 to TRBJ1-2, with D possibly matching TRBD1 (6 bases). TRBV5-3 is an ORF, with its function uncertain. This TCR was sampled from a male donor in good health and CMV-seronegative. Written as DNA, the CDR3 is TGTGCCAGAAGCCCTTTGGCAGGGGCCTATGGCTACACCTTC. Translating gives CARSPLAGAYGYTF.